This T cell receptor beta chain derives from a study of control samples from healthy donors and cancer patients. The data were produced by immunoSEQ multiplex PCR, yet TCRdb's version contains in-frame clones alone and is incomplete. The data hold fewer than 200,000 clones, with just over 85% observed a single time. V dropped 0 bases and J dropped 11 bases, with 10 bases sitting between them. The CDR3 loop spans 12 amino acids. Sequencing input: blood. This chain joins TRBV12-3 or TRBV12-4 and TRBJ1-2, with unresolved D. The clonotype originates from a woman aged 25 to 45 in good health. The CDR3 nucleotides are TGTGCCAGCAGTTTAGCGTTTCCGGGGTACACCTTC. As protein: CASSLAFPGYTF.